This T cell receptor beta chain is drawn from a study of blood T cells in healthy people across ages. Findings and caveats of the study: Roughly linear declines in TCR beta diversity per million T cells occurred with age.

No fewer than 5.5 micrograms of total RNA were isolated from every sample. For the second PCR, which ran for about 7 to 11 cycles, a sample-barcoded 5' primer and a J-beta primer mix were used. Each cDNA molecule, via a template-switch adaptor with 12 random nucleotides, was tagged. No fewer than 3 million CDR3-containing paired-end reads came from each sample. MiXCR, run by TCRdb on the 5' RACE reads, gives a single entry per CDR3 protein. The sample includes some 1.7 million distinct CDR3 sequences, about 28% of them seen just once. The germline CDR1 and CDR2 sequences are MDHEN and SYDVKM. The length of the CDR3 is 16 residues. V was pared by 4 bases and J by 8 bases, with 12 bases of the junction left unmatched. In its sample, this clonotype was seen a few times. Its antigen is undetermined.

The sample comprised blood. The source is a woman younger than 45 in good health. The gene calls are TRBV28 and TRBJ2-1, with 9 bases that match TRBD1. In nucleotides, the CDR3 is TGTGCCAGCAGTTCCCCGGGACAGGGTGTCTTTGATGAGCAGTTCTTC. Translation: CASSSPGQGVFDEQFF.